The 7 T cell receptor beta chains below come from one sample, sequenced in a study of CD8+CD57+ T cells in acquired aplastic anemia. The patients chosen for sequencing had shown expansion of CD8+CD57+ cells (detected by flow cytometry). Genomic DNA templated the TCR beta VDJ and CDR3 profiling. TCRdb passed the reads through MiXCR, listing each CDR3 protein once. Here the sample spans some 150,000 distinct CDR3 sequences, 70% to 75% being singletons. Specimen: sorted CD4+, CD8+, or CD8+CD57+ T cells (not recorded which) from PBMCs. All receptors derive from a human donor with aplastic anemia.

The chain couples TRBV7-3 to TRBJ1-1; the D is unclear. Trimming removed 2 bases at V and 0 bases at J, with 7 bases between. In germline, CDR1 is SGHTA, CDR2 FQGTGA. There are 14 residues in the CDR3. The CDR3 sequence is CASSLRQMNTEAFF. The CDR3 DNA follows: TGTGCCAGCAGCTTACGGCAGATGAACACTGAAGCTTTCTTT.

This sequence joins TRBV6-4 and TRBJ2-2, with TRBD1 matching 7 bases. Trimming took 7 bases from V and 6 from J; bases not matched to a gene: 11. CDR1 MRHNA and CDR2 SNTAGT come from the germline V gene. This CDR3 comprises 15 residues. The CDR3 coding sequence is TGTGCCAGCAACAAGGGGGCAGGGGAAGCCGGGGAGCTGTTTTTT. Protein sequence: CASNKGAGEAGELFF.

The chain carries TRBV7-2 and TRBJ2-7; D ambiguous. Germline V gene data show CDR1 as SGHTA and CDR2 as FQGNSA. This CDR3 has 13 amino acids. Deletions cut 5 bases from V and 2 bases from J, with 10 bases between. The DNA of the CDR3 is TGTGCCAGCAGCCCCCACCCCCCCTACGAGCAGTACTTC. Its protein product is CASSPHPPYEQYF.

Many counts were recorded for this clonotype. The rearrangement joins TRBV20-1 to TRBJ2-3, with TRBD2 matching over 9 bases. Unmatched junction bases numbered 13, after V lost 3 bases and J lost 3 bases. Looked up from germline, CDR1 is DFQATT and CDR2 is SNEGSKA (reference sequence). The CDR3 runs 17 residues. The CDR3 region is CSARTGAAGGPTDTQYF. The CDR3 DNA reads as TGCAGTGCTAGGACAGGAGCGGCGGGAGGGCCAACAGATACGCAGTATTTT.

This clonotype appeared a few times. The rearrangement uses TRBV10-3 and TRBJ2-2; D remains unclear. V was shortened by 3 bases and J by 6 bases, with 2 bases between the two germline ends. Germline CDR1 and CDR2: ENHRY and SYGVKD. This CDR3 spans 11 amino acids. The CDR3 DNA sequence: TGTGCCATCAGTGACGCCGGGGAGCTGTTTTTT. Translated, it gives CAISDAGELFF.

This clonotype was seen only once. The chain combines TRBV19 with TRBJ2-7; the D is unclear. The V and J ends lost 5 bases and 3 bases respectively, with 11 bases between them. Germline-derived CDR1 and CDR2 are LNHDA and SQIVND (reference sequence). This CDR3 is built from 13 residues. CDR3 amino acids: CASSWGSRYEQYF. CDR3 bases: TGTGCCAGTAGTTGGGGTAGTCGCTACGAGCAGTACTTC.

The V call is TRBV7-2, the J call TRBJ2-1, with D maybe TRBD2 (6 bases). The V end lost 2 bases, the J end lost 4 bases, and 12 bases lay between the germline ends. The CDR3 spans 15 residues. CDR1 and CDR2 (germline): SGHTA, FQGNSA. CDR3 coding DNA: TGTGCCAGCAGCTTACGGCGGGGAAATTACAATGAGCAGTTCTTC. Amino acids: CASSLRRGNYNEQFF.